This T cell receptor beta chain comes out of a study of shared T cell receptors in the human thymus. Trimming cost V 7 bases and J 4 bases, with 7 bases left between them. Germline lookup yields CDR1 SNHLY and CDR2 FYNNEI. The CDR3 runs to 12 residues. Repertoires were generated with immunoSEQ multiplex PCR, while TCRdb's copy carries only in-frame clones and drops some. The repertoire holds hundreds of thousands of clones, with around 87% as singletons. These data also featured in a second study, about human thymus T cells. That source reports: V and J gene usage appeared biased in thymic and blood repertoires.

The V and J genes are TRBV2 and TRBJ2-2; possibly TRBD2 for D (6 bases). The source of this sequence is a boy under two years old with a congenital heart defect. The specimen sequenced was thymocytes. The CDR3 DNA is TGTGCCAGCACCGGGGGCACCGGGGAGCTGTTTTTT. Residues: CASTGGTGELFF.